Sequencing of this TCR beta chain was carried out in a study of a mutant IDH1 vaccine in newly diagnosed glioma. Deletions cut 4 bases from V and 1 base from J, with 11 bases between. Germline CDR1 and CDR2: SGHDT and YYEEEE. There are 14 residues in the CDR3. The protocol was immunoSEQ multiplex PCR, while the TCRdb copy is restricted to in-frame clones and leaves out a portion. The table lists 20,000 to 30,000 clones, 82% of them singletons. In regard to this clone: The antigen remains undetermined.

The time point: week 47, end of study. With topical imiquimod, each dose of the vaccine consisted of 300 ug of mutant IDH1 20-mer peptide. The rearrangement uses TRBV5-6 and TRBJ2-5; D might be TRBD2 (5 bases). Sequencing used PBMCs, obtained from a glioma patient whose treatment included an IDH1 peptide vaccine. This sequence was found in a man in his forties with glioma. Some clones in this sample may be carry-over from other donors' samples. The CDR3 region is CASSPPEGQETQYF. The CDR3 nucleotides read TGTGCCAGCAGCCCCCCTGAGGGCCAAGAGACCCAGTACTTC.